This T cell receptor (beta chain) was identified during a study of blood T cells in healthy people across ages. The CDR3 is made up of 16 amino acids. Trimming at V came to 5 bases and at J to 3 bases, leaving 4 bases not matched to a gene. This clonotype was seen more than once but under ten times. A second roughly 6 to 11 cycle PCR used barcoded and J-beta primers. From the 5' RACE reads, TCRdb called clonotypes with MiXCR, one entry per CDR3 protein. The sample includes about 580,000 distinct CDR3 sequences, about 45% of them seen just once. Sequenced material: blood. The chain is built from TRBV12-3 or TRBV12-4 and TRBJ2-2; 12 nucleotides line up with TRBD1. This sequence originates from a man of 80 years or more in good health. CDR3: CASSGTGGRYTGELFF. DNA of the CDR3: TGTGCCAGCAGTGGGACAGGGGGCCGGTACACCGGGGAGCTGTTTTTT.